This T cell receptor beta chain was captured in a study of PD-L1 blockade in urothelial cancer. Time point noted: peripheral blood 6 weeks after treatment start. Patients yielded 1 to 8 samples each, pretreatment and on-treatment. Germline lookup yields CDR1 LNHDA and CDR2 SQIVND (reference sequence). Trimming shortened V by 5 bases and J by 6 bases, and 14 bases separated the two germline ends. This CDR3 region has 13 residues. Sequencing was performed with immunoSEQ multiplex PCR; in TCRdb, only in-frame clones are kept and a portion is missing. This table holds fewer than 90,000 clones, roughly 90% found once.

This rearrangement joins TRBV19 to TRBJ2-7; a possible D gene is TRBD2 (5 bases). Sequenced here: PBMCs, sampled around atezolizumab (anti-PD-L1) treatment. The sequence came from a woman over 75 with urothelial cancer. The CDR3 loop reads CASSRRGLGEQYF. In nucleotides, the CDR3 is TGTGCCAGTAGTCGTCGCGGGTTAGGCGAGCAGTACTTC.